This is a list of T cell receptor beta chains from one sample in a study of cytomegalovirus exposure and HLA in healthy donors. Measured with immunoSEQ multiplex PCR; TCRdb has only the in-frame clones, and not every one. Among over 100,000 clones listed, roughly 87% were seen once. Material for sequencing was PBMCs. The receptors stem from a woman aged 18-29 years in good health and CMV-seronegative. The CDR3 runs from the conserved cysteine through the conserved F or W. A D gene is named only where the DNA matches it firmly. Clone size is not always given. Where it is, it says once, few, many or a class for expanded clones.

CDR3 protein,CDR3 DNA,J gene,V gene,clone size,D gene
CASSLTGVPYNEQFF,TGTGCCAGCAGCTTGACAGGGGTGCCCTACAATGAGCAGTTCTTC,TRBJ2-1,TRBV5-5,-,TRBD1
CASSLPRTGSNYGYTF,TGTGCCAGCAGCTTACCCCGGACAGGCTCTAACTATGGCTACACCTTC,TRBJ1-2,TRBV11-2,-,TRBD1
CASSLAGQLSGNTIYF,TGTGCCAGCAGCTTGGCCGGACAGTTATCTGGAAACACCATATATTTT,TRBJ1-3,TRBV5-6,-,-
CSVGLYEAPFF,TGCAGCGTTGGTTTGTATGAGGCTCCTTTCTTT,TRBJ1-1,TRBV29-1,-,-
CASTFPGQVSGNTIYF,TGTGCCAGTACCTTCCCCGGACAGGTCTCTGGAAACACCATATATTTT,TRBJ1-3,TRBV19,-,TRBD1
CATSRDRGIYEQYF,TGTGCCACCAGCAGAGACAGGGGGATCTACGAGCAGTACTTC,TRBJ2-7,TRBV15,-,TRBD1
CASSYYSFSYEQYF,TGTGCCAGCAGTTACTACTCTTTTTCCTACGAGCAGTACTTC,TRBJ2-7,TRBV6-5,-,-
CASSLGTGNWVDTEAFF,TGCGCCAGCAGCTTGGGTACGGGGAACTGGGTGGACACTGAAGCTTTCTTT,TRBJ1-1,TRBV5-1,-,-
CASSVVRDRNTDTQYF,TGCGCCAGCAGTGTAGTCCGGGACAGGAACACAGATACGCAGTATTTT,TRBJ2-3,TRBV10-1,once,TRBD1
CASSYRVYEQYF,TGTGCCAGCAGCTACCGGGTCTACGAGCAGTACTTC,TRBJ2-7,TRBV7-2,-,-
CASSPSGQPQHF,TGTGCCAGCAGTCCCTCCGGGCAGCCCCAGCATTTT,TRBJ1-5,TRBV6-5,-,-
CASMTDSRGYTF,TGCGCCAGCATGACAGACAGTCGTGGCTACACCTTC,TRBJ1-2,TRBV10-2,-,-
CATSRGGPSLSNQPQHF,TGTGCCACCAGCAGAGGGGGGCCAAGTCTTAGCAATCAGCCCCAGCATTTT,TRBJ1-5,TRBV15,-,-
CASSEGVGGGAHTQYF,TGTGCCAGCAGTGAAGGCGTAGGGGGGGGCGCCCATACGCAGTATTTT,TRBJ2-3,TRBV2,-,-
CASIAGAEQFF,TGTGCCAGCATTGCGGGTGCTGAGCAGTTCTTC,TRBJ2-1,TRBV25-1,-,-
CASSCPRRGHCGYTF,TGTGCCAGCAGCTGCCCCCGCAGGGGGCATTGTGGCTACACCTTC,TRBJ1-2,TRBV7-3,-,TRBD1
CATRDSPPNEKLFF,TGTGCCACCCGGGACAGCCCTCCTAATGAAAAACTGTTTTTT,TRBJ1-4,TRBV15,-,TRBD1
CASSPLTGGGFVNEQFF,TGTGCCAGTAGTCCTTTGACAGGGGGTGGGTTCGTCAATGAGCAGTTCTTC,TRBJ2-1,TRBV19,-,TRBD1
CASSQDPAGGDYGYTF,TGTGCCAGCAGCCAAGACCCCGCGGGGGGCGACTATGGCTACACCTTC,TRBJ1-2,TRBV4-2,-,-
CASSLAGTEYTEAFF,TGTGCCAGCAGCTTAGCGGGGACAGAGTACACTGAAGCTTTCTTT,TRBJ1-1,TRBV7-2,-,TRBD1
CASSFLLTGELFF,TGTGCCAGCAGCTTCCTACTAACCGGGGAGCTGTTTTTT,TRBJ2-2,TRBV7-2,-,-
CASGDRRGGVFGEQFF,TGTGCCAGCGGCGATCGGAGAGGGGGCGTCTTTGGTGAGCAGTTCTTC,TRBJ2-1,TRBV7-2,-,TRBD1
CASSYQTGIPGELFF,TGTGCCAGCAGTTATCAGACAGGGATTCCCGGGGAGCTGTTTTTT,TRBJ2-2,TRBV6-5,-,TRBD1
CASSVGRGAEAFF,TGTGCCAGCAGCGTGGGCAGGGGCGCTGAAGCTTTCTTT,TRBJ1-1,TRBV9,-,-
CASSPGWDGYTF,TGTGCCAGCTCTCCAGGGTGGGATGGCTACACCTTC,TRBJ1-2,TRBV5-5,-,-
CASSVGSSTDTQYF,TGTGCCAGCAGCGTCGGTAGTAGCACAGATACGCAGTATTTT,TRBJ2-3,TRBV9,-,-
CASSLEWLVGTLGYTF,TGTGCCAGCAGCTTGGAGTGGTTAGTCGGGACACTCGGCTACACCTTC,TRBJ1-2,TRBV5-5,-,-
CASREMKGLQPQHF,TGTGCCAGCAGGGAAATGAAGGGGTTACAGCCCCAGCATTTT,TRBJ1-5,TRBV6-5,once,-
CASALLRDRVGEQYF,TGTGCCAGCGCCCTCCTTCGGGACAGGGTTGGGGAGCAGTACTTC,TRBJ2-7,TRBV27,-,TRBD1
CASSQDRRGDTEAFF,TGCGCCAGCAGCCAAGATCGGCGGGGTGACACTGAAGCTTTCTTT,TRBJ1-1,TRBV4-1,few,-
CASTRQGEAFF,TGTGCCAGCACCCGTCAGGGGGAAGCTTTCTTT,TRBJ1-1,TRBV11-2,-,-
CASSLIASPDTQYF,TGCGCCAGCAGCTTGATAGCCTCCCCCGATACGCAGTATTTT,TRBJ2-3,TRBV5-1,-,-
CASSQFTGPGNTIYF,TGTGCCAGCAGTCAATTTACAGGGCCAGGAAACACCATATATTTT,TRBJ1-3,TRBV6-4,-,-